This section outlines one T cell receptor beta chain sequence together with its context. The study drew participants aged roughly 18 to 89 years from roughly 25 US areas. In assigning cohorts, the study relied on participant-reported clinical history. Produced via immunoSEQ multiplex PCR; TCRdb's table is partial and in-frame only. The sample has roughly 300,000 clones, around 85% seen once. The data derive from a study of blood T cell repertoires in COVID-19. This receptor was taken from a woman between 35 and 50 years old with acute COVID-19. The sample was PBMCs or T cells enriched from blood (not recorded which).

The CDR3: CASSEIGRGFQHF. CDR3 bases: TGTGCCAGCAGTGAAATAGGCAGGGGATTCCAGCATTTT. The chain carries TRBV2 and TRBJ1-5; TRBD1 might be the D (6 bases). Looked up from germline, CDR1 is SNHLY and CDR2 is FYNNEI. The CDR3 length is 13 residues. Between the trimmed V and J ends, which lost 2 bases and 12 bases, there was a span of 14 bases.